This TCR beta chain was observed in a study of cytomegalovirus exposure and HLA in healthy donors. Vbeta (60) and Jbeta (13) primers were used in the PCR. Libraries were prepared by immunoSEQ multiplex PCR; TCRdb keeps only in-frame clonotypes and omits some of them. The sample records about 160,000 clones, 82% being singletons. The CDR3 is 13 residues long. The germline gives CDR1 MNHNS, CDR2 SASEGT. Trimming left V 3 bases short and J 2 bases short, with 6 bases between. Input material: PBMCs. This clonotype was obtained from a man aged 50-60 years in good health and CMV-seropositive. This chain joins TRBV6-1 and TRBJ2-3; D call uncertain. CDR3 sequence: CASSESVTDTQYF. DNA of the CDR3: TGTGCCAGCAGTGAGTCAGTCACAGATACGCAGTATTTT.